This is a list of T cell receptor beta chains from one sample in a study of T cell responses to AZD1222 COVID-19 vaccine. The data were produced by immunoSEQ multiplex PCR, yet TCRdb's version contains in-frame clones alone and is incomplete. The sample records tens of thousands of clones, roughly 73% being singletons. This specimen was peripheral blood, taken on day 0 of AZD1222 vaccination. Source of these receptors: an adult in good health. Both conserved end residues are part of each CDR3. D genes are given only for firm matches. Not all rows give a size; the values are once, few, many and, for expanded clones, a class.

v_gene: TRBV3-1/TRBV3-2
d_gene: -
j_gene: TRBJ1-1
abundance: -
len: 15
CDR3aa: CASSQNGGWNTEAFF
CDR3nt: TGTGCCAGCAGCCAAAACGGCGGCTGGAACACTGAAGCTTTCTTT

v_gene: TRBV11-2
d_gene: -
j_gene: TRBJ1-1
abundance: -
len: 16
CDR3aa: CASSLVGVNMNTEAFF
CDR3nt: TGTGCCAGCAGCTTAGTCGGGGTAAACATGAACACTGAAGCTTTCTTT

v_gene: TRBV6-1
d_gene: -
j_gene: TRBJ1-1
abundance: -
len: 13
CDR3aa: CASREVLNTEAFF
CDR3nt: TGTGCCAGCAGGGAAGTTTTGAACACTGAAGCTTTCTTT

v_gene: TRBV6-2/TRBV6-3
d_gene: -
j_gene: TRBJ2-1
abundance: -
len: 14
CDR3aa: CASSYSSKVNEQFF
CDR3nt: TGTGCCAGCAGTTACTCGTCAAAAGTCAATGAGCAGTTCTTC

v_gene: TRBV11-2
d_gene: TRBD2
j_gene: TRBJ2-5
abundance: -
len: 17
CDR3aa: CASSLGTSGGGQETQYF
CDR3nt: TGTGCCAGCAGCTTAGGGACTAGCGGGGGTGGGCAAGAGACCCAGTACTTC

v_gene: TRBV2
d_gene: -
j_gene: TRBJ1-6
abundance: -
len: 13
CDR3aa: CASSDVGEIPLHF
CDR3nt: TGTGCCAGCAGTGACGTAGGGGAAATACCCCTCCACTTT

v_gene: TRBV7-2
d_gene: -
j_gene: TRBJ2-2
abundance: -
len: 16
CDR3aa: CASSAVSQGPVGELFF
CDR3nt: TGTGCCAGCAGCGCCGTCTCGCAAGGGCCCGTCGGGGAGCTGTTTTTT

v_gene: TRBV5-4
d_gene: TRBD2
j_gene: TRBJ2-5
abundance: few
len: 13
CDR3aa: CASRWWGGETQYF
CDR3nt: TGTGCCAGCAGGTGGTGGGGGGGGGAGACCCAGTACTTC

v_gene: TRBV2
d_gene: -
j_gene: TRBJ1-5
abundance: -
len: 14
CDR3aa: CASSEGKRLQPQHF
CDR3nt: TGTGCCAGCAGTGAGGGGAAAAGACTTCAGCCCCAGCATTTT

v_gene: TRBV19
d_gene: -
j_gene: TRBJ2-4
abundance: -
len: 13
CDR3aa: CASSIGTAQIQYF
CDR3nt: TGTGCCAGTAGTATAGGGACAGCTCAGATTCAGTACTTC

v_gene: TRBV2
d_gene: -
j_gene: TRBJ1-3
abundance: -
len: 13
CDR3aa: CASSDDAANTIYF
CDR3nt: TGTGCCAGCAGTGATGACGCGGCAAACACCATATATTTT

v_gene: TRBV19
d_gene: -
j_gene: TRBJ2-7
abundance: -
len: 15
CDR3aa: CASSIDVVQSYEQYF
CDR3nt: TGTGCCAGTAGTATAGATGTAGTTCAGTCCTACGAGCAGTACTTC

v_gene: TRBV12-5
d_gene: -
j_gene: TRBJ2-1
abundance: -
len: 15
CDR3aa: CASGLVRGGRNEQFF
CDR3nt: TGTGCTAGTGGTTTGGTACGAGGGGGGAGGAATGAGCAGTTCTTC

v_gene: TRBV7-9
d_gene: TRBD1
j_gene: TRBJ2-5
abundance: -
len: 16
CDR3aa: CASSPGDRGNQETQYF
CDR3nt: TGTGCCAGCAGCCCTGGGGACAGGGGAAATCAAGAGACCCAGTACTTC

v_gene: TRBV28
d_gene: TRBD1
j_gene: TRBJ1-5
abundance: -
len: 15
CDR3aa: CASRGGQGGRQPQHF
CDR3nt: TGTGCCAGCAGGGGCGGACAGGGGGGTAGACAGCCCCAGCATTTT

v_gene: TRBV6-4
d_gene: TRBD2
j_gene: TRBJ2-3
abundance: -
len: 15
CDR3aa: CASSDSGLATDTQYF
CDR3nt: TGTGCCAGCAGTGACTCGGGACTAGCAACAGATACGCAGTATTTT

v_gene: TRBV10-3
d_gene: TRBD2
j_gene: TRBJ2-3
abundance: -
len: 15
CDR3aa: CAISASGGATDTQYF
CDR3nt: TGTGCCATCAGTGCTAGCGGGGGAGCCACAGATACGCAGTATTTT

v_gene: TRBV18
d_gene: -
j_gene: TRBJ2-5
abundance: -
len: 13
CDR3aa: CASSPHPGETQYF
CDR3nt: TGTGCCAGCTCACCACACCCAGGGGAGACCCAGTACTTC

v_gene: TRBV18
d_gene: -
j_gene: TRBJ1-1
abundance: -
len: 14
CDR3aa: CASSRSGTEFEAFF
CDR3nt: TGTGCCAGCTCACGCTCCGGGACGGAGTTTGAAGCTTTCTTT

v_gene: TRBV4-3
d_gene: TRBD1
j_gene: TRBJ1-1
abundance: few
len: 15
CDR3aa: CASSQDLRQGARAFF
CDR3nt: TGCGCCAGCAGCCAAGATCTGAGACAGGGGGCTCGAGCTTTCTTT

v_gene: TRBV9
d_gene: -
j_gene: TRBJ2-3
abundance: -
len: 13
CDR3aa: CASSSENTDTQYF
CDR3nt: TGTGCCAGCAGCTCGGAGAATACAGATACGCAGTATTTT

v_gene: TRBV14
d_gene: TRBD1
j_gene: TRBJ1-3
abundance: -
len: 14
CDR3aa: CASSPRTGGNTIYF
CDR3nt: TGTGCCAGCAGCCCCAGGACAGGGGGAAACACCATATATTTT

v_gene: TRBV12-3/TRBV12-4
d_gene: -
j_gene: TRBJ1-1
abundance: -
len: 13
CDR3aa: CASSVPPKAEAFF
CDR3nt: TGTGCCAGCAGCGTACCGCCCAAGGCGGAAGCTTTCTTT

v_gene: TRBV19
d_gene: TRBD2
j_gene: TRBJ2-1
abundance: few
len: 15
CDR3aa: CASSIRLAGANEQFF
CDR3nt: TGTGCCAGTAGTATACGGCTAGCGGGAGCGAATGAGCAGTTCTTC

v_gene: TRBV9
d_gene: -
j_gene: TRBJ2-6
abundance: -
len: 19
CDR3aa: CASSALRDTFISGANVLTF
CDR3nt: TGTGCCAGCAGCGCCCTCCGGGACACCTTTATCTCTGGGGCCAACGTCCTGACTTTC

v_gene: TRBV6-5
d_gene: TRBD1
j_gene: TRBJ1-5
abundance: -
len: 15
CDR3aa: CASSYSGTGDQPQHF
CDR3nt: TGTGCCAGCAGTTACTCCGGGACAGGGGACCAGCCCCAGCATTTT

v_gene: TRBV6-1
d_gene: TRBD1
j_gene: TRBJ2-6
abundance: -
len: 17
CDR3aa: CASSEVHRTGGANVLTF
CDR3nt: TGTGCCAGCAGTGAAGTTCACCGGACAGGAGGGGCCAACGTCCTGACTTTC

v_gene: TRBV28
d_gene: -
j_gene: TRBJ1-5
abundance: -
len: 14
CDR3aa: CASQTGLRYQPQHF
CDR3nt: TGTGCCAGCCAAACCGGACTCCGGTATCAGCCCCAGCATTTT

v_gene: TRBV24-1
d_gene: -
j_gene: TRBJ1-1
abundance: -
len: 13
CDR3aa: CATSASTAGIAFF
CDR3nt: TGTGCCACCAGTGCCTCAACCGCGGGGATAGCTTTCTTT

v_gene: TRBV7-8
d_gene: -
j_gene: TRBJ1-5
abundance: -
len: 12
CDR3aa: CASSGDNQPQHF
CDR3nt: TGTGCCAGCAGCGGAGACAATCAGCCCCAGCATTTT

v_gene: TRBV7-2
d_gene: -
j_gene: TRBJ2-3
abundance: -
len: 11
CDR3aa: CASTLTDTQYF
CDR3nt: TGTGCCAGCACCTTGACAGATACGCAGTATTTT

v_gene: TRBV24-1
d_gene: -
j_gene: TRBJ1-1
abundance: -
len: 13
CDR3aa: CATSDPGEGEAFF
CDR3nt: TGTGCCACCAGTGATCCAGGGGAAGGTGAAGCTTTCTTT

v_gene: TRBV6-1
d_gene: -
j_gene: TRBJ1-6
abundance: -
len: 14
CDR3aa: CASSEAVRNSPLHF
CDR3nt: TGTGCCAGCAGTGAAGCGGTCCGTAATTCACCCCTCCACTTT

v_gene: TRBV3-1/TRBV3-2
d_gene: -
j_gene: TRBJ1-2
abundance: -
len: 14
CDR3aa: CASSQATANYGYTF
CDR3nt: TGTGCCAGCAGCCAAGCAACGGCTAACTATGGCTACACCTTC